This entry is about one T cell receptor beta chain. This CDR3 is built from 12 residues. Germline V gene lookup returns CDR1 LGHDT and CDR2 YNNKEL (reference sequence). V gave up 7 bases and J gave up 5 bases, with 11 bases separating them. The source of the sample is a study of blood T cell repertoires in COVID-19. Overall study context: Sites across the United States, Italy and Spain contributed samples from acute and convalescent COVID-19.

Enrolled during active infection, Seattle patients were then followed longitudinally. In the authors' methods: Amplification of reference gene primers was used by the study to estimate nucleated cell counts. TCRdb's copy holds only in-frame clones and misses some; the assay was immunoSEQ multiplex PCR. The V and J calls and clone size come from that table; D and trimming were worked out from the DNA. The sample yields over 85,000 clones, about nine tenths seen once. The receptor comes from a woman between 45 and 65 years old with COVID-19, enrolled during active disease. Input material: peripheral blood. The V and J genes are TRBV3-1 (or the pseudogene TRBV3-2) and TRBJ2-5; possibly TRBD1 for D (5 bases). CDR3 amino acids: CASTRVGETQYF. CDR3 in DNA: TGTGCCAGCACCAGGGTGGGGGAGACCCAGTACTTC.